This T cell receptor beta chain emerged from a study of cytomegalovirus exposure and HLA in healthy donors (dated by TCRdb to 2016 to 2017). For context, the study as a whole: In an earlier analysis of around 540 of the donors, 250 to 350 Gb of sequence data and 100 million or so unique TCR beta sequences from about 179 million T cells were reported. A separate validation cohort of some 130 different subjects was used in addition to the approximately 700-subject first cohort. The study aimed to test whether cataloging public T cell receptors could reveal signatures of past pathogen exposure. Among about 360 genotyped donors of the cohort, an average of around 240,000 unique TCR beta nucleotide sequences were sequenced per donor, around 18% of them non-productive. The study combined high-throughput TCR immunosequencing, statistical association of individual TCRs with disease status, and machine learning to predict cytomegalovirus infection status. Rather than drawing on any new phenotypic data, the later analysis identified candidate immune exposures from TCR beta sequences and the way those sequences occurred across donors. About five DR-DQ haplotypes were handled as single units for association and clustering because linkage in the cohort was strong. An early release that covered 500 to 800 HLA-typed donors contained approximately 320 gigabases of sequencing data and about 84 million unique TCR sequences. Both class I and class II loci were covered by HLA typing, at four-digit resolution. The T cell repertoires of 666 subjects were profiled by immunosequencing and related to cytomegalovirus serostatus. The number of typed donors differed by locus: roughly 629-640 for A, B, C, DRB1 and DQB1; 500 to 550 for DQA1; some 590 for DPA1; and roughly 470 for DPB1. An earlier analysis of 500 to 750 of the donors applied high-throughput TCR beta sequencing to assess whether each TCR beta V gene segment acted as functional or pseudogenic. Alongside the repertoire data, information on donor age, sex, ethnicity and CMV serostatus was compiled. All discovery cohort repertoires had been generated using a single sequencing platform. In a later genetic analysis, genome-wide SNP genotypes for about 55% of the roughly 700 donors were used, and that subset was treated as a discovery cohort. Of the 300 to 500 genotyped donors, roughly 80% were placed in the genetic ancestry cluster associated with self-reported Caucasian donors. A later analysis re-examined previously published TCR beta repertoires from hundreds of donors and added high-resolution HLA genotyping to investigate patterns of TCR occurrence. What the research found in general, with its limitations: A later genetic analysis reported fewer N-insertions in productive TCRs among donors in an Asian-associated ancestry cluster than the 666-donor mean. Around 16 rarely observed V segments, including chromosome 9 orphons, were excluded from the earlier analysis of approximately 500 of the donors because counts were too low. Correlated functional status among segregating V segments might be attributable to linkage disequilibrium, but an unknown experimental factor could not be ruled out. A later analysis reported that several top co-occurrence clusters appeared linked to parvovirus B19, influenza, CMV and Epstein-Barr virus. When HLA alleles, especially DR and DQ, strongly co-occurred, attributing TCR associations to individual alleles was difficult. In a later analysis, most CMV-associated TCR beta chains were found to appear HLA-restricted, with HLA associations seemingly driven largely by CMV exposure. In both the original and validation cohorts, the classifier was reported to diagnose cytomegalovirus status with high specificity and sensitivity. In a later analysis, the rate of TCR association differed among HLA loci, with DRB1 alleles having the most associated TCRs and HLA-C alleles having the fewest. An earlier analysis of approximately 590 of the donors showed that most TCR beta V segments appeared in productive rearrangements either about 87% or about 30% of the time, which broadly matched IMGT annotations. According to the authors, the approach could potentially be generalized to other disease states and immunological phenotypes. In this cohort, only TCR beta chains were sequenced, and detectable features were limited by the absence of alpha or paired-chain data. A further reported finding was that TCR beta sequences accurately predicted the HLA-A and HLA-B alleles for most subjects in the first cohort. Compared with equally common non-associated chains, HLA-associated TCR beta chains in a later analysis were more clonally expanded and had lower generation probabilities. The presence/absence analyses assumed that sequencing depth was roughly uniform across donors, and that assumption may not be true. Immune exposure information for the cohort was limited to CMV serostatus. A later analysis associated 15,000 or so TCR beta sequences with specific HLA alleles at a false discovery rate of 0.05. A later genetic analysis associated a missense DCLRE1C variant with V-gene and J-gene trimming of TCR beta chains, and an independent cohort replicated the association. The study listed 150 to 200 TCR beta chains as associated with cytomegalovirus. A few of the identified cytomegalovirus-associated TCR beta chains were confirmed in vitro to be specific for cytomegalovirus antigens. A group of highly shared sequence variants was considered likely to be a technical artifact of the sequencing pipeline. Because some donors lacked HLA typing at each locus, the association tests relied only on the typed subset. While some public TCRs were present in many individuals, most TCR sequences turned up only very rarely across donors. Some IMGT-functional V segments, including TRBV6-2 and TRBV6-3, could not be told apart with the 87-base-pair reads, so those segments were excluded.

For this clone: Its antigen remains undetermined. No per-base quality is available; no much larger clone lies one base away.

Library generation was performed with the immunoSEQ multiplex PCR assay. For the multiplex PCR, a mixture combining 60 forward primers for TCR Vbeta segments and 13 reverse primers for TCR Jbeta segments was used. Amplification of the CDR3 region of rearranged TCR beta genes was performed with a multiplex PCR assay on genomic DNA. Amplified TCR beta libraries were sequenced as 87-base-pair reads on the Illumina HiSeq System. Per the original workflow: A later analysis tallied roughly 80 million unique TCR beta chains across the 660 or so repertoires, and approximately 12 million of those chains were shared by two or more donors. Raw reads were error-corrected and collapsed into unique sequences with a nearest-neighbor algorithm that merged closely related sequences to remove PCR and sequencing errors. V, D and J gene segments were assigned by aligning CDR3 sequences to IMGT reference sequences. For a sequence to be retained, at least a six-nucleotide match to both a V gene segment and a J gene segment was required. Rearrangements were called productive when the CDR3 lacked stop codons and stayed in frame with V and J; all others were non-productive. CDR3 was defined according to IMGT convention as the region running from the second conserved V-encoded cysteine to the conserved J-encoded phenylalanine. The earlier analysis of approximately 590 of the donors excluded any sequence lacking an unambiguous match to a single V gene segment. In an earlier analysis of more than 500 of the donors, a V segment was called functional when productive rearrangements were above 56.7%, and segregating when the standard deviation between donors exceeded 5%. A statistical classification framework was developed to diagnose cytomegalovirus status using the catalog of TCR beta chain sequences. A later analysis assigned V and J genes by comparing TCR nucleotide sequences with IMGT/GENE-DB human TR gene sequences. The TCRdist pipeline was used in a later analysis to assign CDR3 sequences and most-parsimonious VDJ recombination scenarios. In a later analysis, each TCR beta chain was defined by its CDR3 amino acid sequence together with its V-gene family, and reads lacking a unique V-gene family were excluded. In a later analysis, approximately 640 highly shared, low-generation-probability nucleotide sequences were removed to address suspected cross-contamination and a sequencing artifact. For each public chain, a later analysis derived a clonal expansion index from normalized ranks of inferred template counts within each repertoire. Generation probabilities in a later analysis came from a VDJ recombination model fitted to out-of-frame rearrangements, and those results were checked against IGoR. A later analysis scored TCR-TCR, TCR-HLA and TCR-CMV co-occurrence with hypergeometric tests, applying a repertoire-size bias correction to TCR pairs. In a later analysis, false discovery rates were estimated by permuting HLA or CMV assignments 20 times. In a later analysis, co-occurring TCRs were grouped with DBSCAN, and TCRdist sequence similarity was added when clustering was performed within HLA-allele-positive subsets. Repertoires with fewer than 30,000 or more than 120,000 public chains, plus five repertoires with anomalous nucleotide sharing, were excluded from co-occurrence clustering. TCRdb took over this immuneACCESS table, retaining in-frame rearrangements with V and J assigned. Such tables are incomplete; in checked studies, under half of the missing clones stem from an unresolved V gene, and the remainder is unexplained. The DNA gave D and trimming, while V, J and clone size come from that table. The sample table holds around 160,000 clones, of which approximately 80% were seen once. The leading ten clones occupy 10% to 15% of the sample.

In total, 630 or so healthy bone marrow donors made up the cohort. At the time of sampling, every cohort member was nominally healthy, though immune exposures that went unrecorded were likely present. The donor tested CMV seropositive and was one of the 289 seropositive cohort members. A peripheral blood sample was collected from each donor, and TCR beta sequencing was performed on peripheral blood mononuclear cells. The Qiagen DNeasy Blood Extraction Kit was used to extract genomic DNA from the blood cell samples. V is pruned by 5 bases and J by 4 bases, leaving 8 bases of the junction without a gene match. The CDR3 numbers 16 residues from cysteine through phenylalanine. Only the CDR3 part of the read is kept: 48 bases, read in frame from the first base. The germline V gene (reference sequence) sets CDR1 to LNHDA and CDR2 to SQIVND.

This receptor chain uses TRBV19 and TRBJ2-1; the junction holds 10 bases that match TRBD1. The receptor was isolated from a man aged 35 to 55 in good health and CMV-seropositive. Sequencing was done on a sample of PBMCs. The nucleotide sequence is TGTGCCAGTAGTTTAACCGGGACAGGGGTGTACAATGAGCAGTTCTTC. This yields the protein CASSLTGTGVYNEQFF.